This T cell receptor beta chain was profiled in a study of T cells in Graves' hyperthyroidism and ophthalmopathy. The overall study: Peripheral blood was collected at initial diagnosis, before any treatment.

This clonotype was picked up many times. Antigen: not known. What was amplified from RNA transcripts were TCR beta CDR3 regions. RT-PCR in the first round (using the HTBI primer set) targeted the TCR CDR3. One entry per CDR3 protein results from TCRdb running MiXCR on the multiplex PCR reads. The top ten clones hold about 17% of a sample with about 560,000 distinct CDR3 sequences, roughly 17% of them seen once. Study-wide results and limits: A 13 V-J model separated ophthalmopathy from stable hyperthyroidism. Most thyroid clonotypes with frequency above 0.001 were detected in blood.

Sample: blood. The TCR originated in a woman aged 18-29 years with Graves' hyperthyroidism.

CDR3 loop: CASSRLRDSPYEQYF. DNA of the CDR3: TGTGCCAGCAGTAGATTGCGGGACAGTCCCTACGAGCAGTACTTC. This rearrangement joins TRBV6-1 to TRBJ2-7; TRBD1 is a possible D gene (7 bases). The CDR3 loop spans 15 amino acids. With 5 bases removed from V and 2 bases from J, the gap between germline ends came to 16 bases. Germline values: CDR1 MNHNS, CDR2 SASEGT.